The 10 T cell receptor beta chains in this list originate from one sample, sequenced in a study of cytomegalovirus exposure and HLA in healthy donors. Primers for the PCR totalled 60 Vbeta and 13 Jbeta. TCRdb keeps only in-frame clones here, not all; method: immunoSEQ multiplex PCR. The sample shows 150,000 to 200,000 clones, around 80% of them seen only once. The sample comprised PBMCs. Receptors were obtained from a man aged 40-49 years in good health and CMV-seropositive.

The CDR3, as DNA: TGTGCCAGCAGCCAGGGTAGTCGCTACGAGCAGTACTTC. This translates into CASSQGSRYEQYF. The V gene is TRBV11-3, the J gene TRBJ2-7; weak D call: TRBD1 (5 bases). The germline V and J ends were trimmed by 5 bases and 3 bases, with 11 bases remaining between them. Looked up from germline, CDR1 is SGHNT and CDR2 is YENEEA. The CDR3 covers 13 residues.

V gene TRBV6-6 combines with J gene TRBJ1-4; D may be TRBD1 (5 bases). The V end lost 2 bases, the J end lost 4 bases, and 8 bases lay between the germline ends. Germline lookup yields CDR1 MNHNY and CDR2 SVGAGI (reference sequence). CDR3 length: 14 residues. This CDR3 is CASSYDSLNEKLFF. In DNA form, the CDR3 reads TGTGCCAGCAGTTACGACAGCCTTAATGAAAAACTGTTTTTT.

The V call is TRBV29-1, the J call TRBJ2-2; the match to TRBD2 covers 14 bases. The CDR3 has 14 amino acids. From germline, CDR1 is SQVTM and CDR2 ANQGSEA. V was pared by 6 bases and J by 8 bases, with 5 bases of the junction left unmatched. DNA for the CDR3: TGCAGCGTGTCCGGGACTAGCGGGAGAGGGGAGCTGTTTTTT. Protein sequence: CSVSGTSGRGELFF.

The rearrangement uses TRBV30 and TRBJ1-1, with D unclear. Germline values: CDR1 GTSNPN, CDR2 SVGIG (reference sequence). V lost 3 bases, J lost 5 bases, and 10 bases lay in between. This CDR3 has 12 residues. The CDR3: CAWRTRGTEAFF. CDR3 in DNA: TGTGCCTGGAGGACCCGGGGAACTGAAGCTTTCTTT.

The table lists this clone with a few counts. The rearrangement joins TRBV30 to TRBJ1-3, with TRBD1 matching over 7 bases. Unmatched junction bases numbered 8, after V lost 2 bases and J lost 4 bases. The CDR3 is 15 residues long. The germline CDR1 and CDR2 sequences are GTSNPN and SVGIG (reference sequence). The CDR3 DNA follows: TGTGCCTGGAGTCAGACAGGGTGGGGAGGAAACACCATATATTTT. It encodes CAWSQTGWGGNTIYF.

The V gene is TRBV6-1, the J gene TRBJ2-7; 9 nucleotides match TRBD1. J lost 6 bases, V lost 6 bases, and 12 bases had no gene match. The V gene's germline CDR1 is MNHNS and CDR2 SASEGT. The CDR3 runs 15 residues. Here the CDR3 reads CASRDPGQGRSEQYF. CDR3 DNA sequence: TGTGCCAGCAGAGATCCGGGACAGGGTCGATCCGAGCAGTACTTC.

The V and J genes are TRBV6-6 and TRBJ1-2, with a possible D match to TRBD1 (6 bases). The CDR3 is 16 residues long. CDR1 and CDR2 (germline): MNHNY, SVGAGI (reference sequence). The V end was cut by 6 bases, the J end by 0 bases, with 17 bases between. CDR3 sequence reads: CASRFTTGTSNYGYTF. CDR3 coding DNA: TGTGCCAGCAGGTTCACAACCGGGACATCTAACTATGGCTACACCTTC.

The chain has TRBV5-4 and TRBJ2-1; 12 bases agree with TRBD2. Trimming cost V 4 bases and J 2 bases; bases outside gene matches: 4. The CDR3 consists of 16 residues. Germline loops: CDR1 SGHNT, CDR2 YYREEE (reference sequence). The CDR3 nucleotides are TGTGCCAGCAGCCTTGGGACTAGCGGGCCCTACAATGAGCAGTTCTTC. Protein: CASSLGTSGPYNEQFF.

V gene TRBV2 combines with J gene TRBJ2-7; D might be TRBD1 (6 bases). The CDR3 covers 12 residues. Germline V gives CDR1 SNHLY, CDR2 FYNNEI. V gave up 3 bases and J gave up 7 bases, with 10 bases separating them. CDR3 nucleotides: TGTGCCAGCAGTGAGACAGGTTGGGAGCAGTACTTC. Translation gives CASSETGWEQYF.

The DNA of the CDR3 is TGTGCCTGGAGTGTATGGGCGAACACTGAAGCTTTCTTT. It is translated as CAWSVWANTEAFF. The V call is TRBV30, the J call TRBJ1-1, with D unclear. The V end was cut by 0 bases, the J end by 1 base, with 6 bases between. Looked up from germline, CDR1 is GTSNPN and CDR2 is SVGIG (reference sequence). CDR3 size: 13 residues. Full variable domain (outside the CDR3, taken from reference TRBV30 and TRBJ1-1): SQTIHQWPATLVQPVGSPLSLECTVEGTSNPNLYWYRQAAGRGLQLLFYSVGIGQISSEVPQNLSASRPQDRQFILSSKKLLLSDSGFYLCAWSVWANTEAFFGQGTRLTVV.